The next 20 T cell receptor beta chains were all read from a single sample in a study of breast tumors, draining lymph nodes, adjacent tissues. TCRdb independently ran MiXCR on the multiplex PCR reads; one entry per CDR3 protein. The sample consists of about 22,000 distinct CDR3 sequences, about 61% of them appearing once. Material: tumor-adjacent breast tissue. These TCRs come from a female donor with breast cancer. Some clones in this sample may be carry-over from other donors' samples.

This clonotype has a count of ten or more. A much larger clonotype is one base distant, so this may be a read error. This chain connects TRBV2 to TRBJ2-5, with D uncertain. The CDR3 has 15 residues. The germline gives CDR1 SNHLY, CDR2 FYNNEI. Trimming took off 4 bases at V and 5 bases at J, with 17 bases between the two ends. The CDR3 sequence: CASSGLLTSRETQYF. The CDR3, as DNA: TGTGCCAGCAGTGGATTACTCACTTCGCGGGAGACCCAGTACTTC.

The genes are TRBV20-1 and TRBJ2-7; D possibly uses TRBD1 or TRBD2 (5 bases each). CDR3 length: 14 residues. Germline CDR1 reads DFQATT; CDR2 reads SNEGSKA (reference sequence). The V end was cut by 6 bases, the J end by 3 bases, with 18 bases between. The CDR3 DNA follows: TGCAGTGCGTCACGGGGATCCCAGGGCTACGAGCAGTACGTC. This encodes CSASRGSQGYEQYV.

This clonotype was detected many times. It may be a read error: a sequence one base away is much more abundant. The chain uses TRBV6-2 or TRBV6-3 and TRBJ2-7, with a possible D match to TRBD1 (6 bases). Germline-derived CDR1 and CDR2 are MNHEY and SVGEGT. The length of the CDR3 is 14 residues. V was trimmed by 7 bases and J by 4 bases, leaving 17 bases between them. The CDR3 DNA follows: TGTGCCAGCAAACGAACAGGGAAGGGGTACGAGCAGTACTTC. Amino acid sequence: CASKRTGKGYEQYF.

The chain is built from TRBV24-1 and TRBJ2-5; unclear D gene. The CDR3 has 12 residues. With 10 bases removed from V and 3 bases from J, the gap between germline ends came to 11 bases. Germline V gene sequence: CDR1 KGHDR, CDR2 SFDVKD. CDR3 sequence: CATRAIEETQYF. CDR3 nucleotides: TGTGCCACACGGGCGATCGAAGAGACCCAGTACTTC.

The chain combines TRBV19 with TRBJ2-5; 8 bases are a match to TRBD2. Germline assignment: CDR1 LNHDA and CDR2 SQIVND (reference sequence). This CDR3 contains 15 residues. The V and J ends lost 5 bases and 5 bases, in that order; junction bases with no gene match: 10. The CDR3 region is CASSPGLEGPETQYF. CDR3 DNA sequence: TGTGCCAGTAGTCCGGGACTAGAAGGTCCTGAGACCCAGTACTTC.

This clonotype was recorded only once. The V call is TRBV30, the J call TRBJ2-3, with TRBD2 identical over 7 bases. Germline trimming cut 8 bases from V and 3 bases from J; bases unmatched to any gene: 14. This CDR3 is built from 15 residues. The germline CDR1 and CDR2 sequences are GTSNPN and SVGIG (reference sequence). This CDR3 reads CAQSRGGAGTDTQYF. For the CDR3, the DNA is TGTGCCCAAAGCCGGGGAGGGGCGGGTACAGATACGCAGTATTTT.

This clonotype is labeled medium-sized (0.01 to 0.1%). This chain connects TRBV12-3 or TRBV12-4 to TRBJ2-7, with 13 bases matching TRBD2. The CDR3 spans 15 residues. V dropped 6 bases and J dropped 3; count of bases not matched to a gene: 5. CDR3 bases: TGTGCCAGCAGCCAAGGACTAGCGGGGGACTACGAGCAGTACTTC. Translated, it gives CASSQGLAGDYEQYF.

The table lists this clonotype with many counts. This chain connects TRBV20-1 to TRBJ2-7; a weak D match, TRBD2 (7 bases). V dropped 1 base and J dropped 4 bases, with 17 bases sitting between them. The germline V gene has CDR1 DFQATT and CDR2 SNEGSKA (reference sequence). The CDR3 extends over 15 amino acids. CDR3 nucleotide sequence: TGCAGTGCTAGAGGGAGAAGGGGGGGGGCATACGAGCAGTACTTC. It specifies CSARGRRGGAYEQYF.

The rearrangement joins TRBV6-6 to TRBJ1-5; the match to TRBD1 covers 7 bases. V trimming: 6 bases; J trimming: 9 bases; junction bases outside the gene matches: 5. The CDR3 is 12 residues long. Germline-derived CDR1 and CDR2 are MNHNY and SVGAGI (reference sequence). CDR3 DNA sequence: TGTGCCAGCAGCACAGGGGTTGGGCCCCAGCATTTT. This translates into CASSTGVGPQHF.

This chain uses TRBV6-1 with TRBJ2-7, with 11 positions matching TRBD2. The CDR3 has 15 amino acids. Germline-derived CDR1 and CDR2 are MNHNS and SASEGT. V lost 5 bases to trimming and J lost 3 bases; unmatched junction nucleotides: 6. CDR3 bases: TGTGCCAGCAGTCACAGAACTAGCGGGAGCTACGAGCAGTACTTC. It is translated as CASSHRTSGSYEQYF.

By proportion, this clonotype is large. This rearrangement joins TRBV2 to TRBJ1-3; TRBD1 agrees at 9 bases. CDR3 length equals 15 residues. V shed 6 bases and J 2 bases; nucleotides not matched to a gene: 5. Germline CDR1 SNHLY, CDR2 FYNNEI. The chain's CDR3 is CASRGTGWTGNTIYF. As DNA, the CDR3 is TGTGCCAGCAGGGGGACAGGGTGGACTGGAAACACCATATATTTT.

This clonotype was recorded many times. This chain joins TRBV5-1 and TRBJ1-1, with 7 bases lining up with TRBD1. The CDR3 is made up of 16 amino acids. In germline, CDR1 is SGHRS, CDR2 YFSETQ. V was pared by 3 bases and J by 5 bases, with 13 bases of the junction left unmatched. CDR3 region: CASSSGDRDGGTEAFF. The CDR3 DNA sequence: TGCGCCAGCAGCTCGGGAGACAGGGATGGGGGAACTGAAGCTTTCTTT.

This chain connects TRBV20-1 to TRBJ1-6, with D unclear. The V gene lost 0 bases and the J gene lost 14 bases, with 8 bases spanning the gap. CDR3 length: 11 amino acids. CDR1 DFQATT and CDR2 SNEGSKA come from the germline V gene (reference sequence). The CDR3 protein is CSARDTIALHF. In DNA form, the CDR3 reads TGCAGTGCTAGAGATACCATAGCCCTCCACTTT.

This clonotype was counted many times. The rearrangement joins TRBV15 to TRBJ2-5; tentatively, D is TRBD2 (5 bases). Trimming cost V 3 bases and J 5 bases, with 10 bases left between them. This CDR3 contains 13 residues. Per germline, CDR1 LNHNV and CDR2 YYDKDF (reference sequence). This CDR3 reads CATSRDRGETQYF. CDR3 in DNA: TGTGCCACCAGCAGGGACCGAGGGGAGACCCAGTACTTC.

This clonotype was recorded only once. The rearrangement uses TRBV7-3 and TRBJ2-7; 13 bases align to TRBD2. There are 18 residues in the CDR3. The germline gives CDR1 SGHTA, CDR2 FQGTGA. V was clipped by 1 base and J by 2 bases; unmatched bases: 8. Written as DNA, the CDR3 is TGTGCCAGCAGCTTAAATGGGTTGACTAGCGGGGGGCCCTACGAGCAGTACTTC. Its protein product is CASSLNGLTSGGPYEQYF.

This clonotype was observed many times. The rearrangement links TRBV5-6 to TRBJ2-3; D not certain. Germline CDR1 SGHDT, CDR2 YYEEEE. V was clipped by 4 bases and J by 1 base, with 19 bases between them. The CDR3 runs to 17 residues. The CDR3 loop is CASSVNPTHGGTDTQYF. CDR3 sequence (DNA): TGTGCCAGCAGCGTAAACCCTACTCATGGAGGCACAGATACGCAGTATTTT. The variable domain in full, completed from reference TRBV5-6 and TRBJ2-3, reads DAGVTQSPTHLIKTRGQQVTLRCSPKSGHDTVSWYQQALGQGPQFIFQYYEEEERQRGNFPDRFSGHQFPNYSSELNVNALLLGDSALYLCASSVNPTHGGTDTQYFGPGTRLTVL.

The CDR3 nucleotides read TGCAGTGCTAGAGAACCGCGACTAGCGGGGAGGTCAGATACGCAGTATTTT. The encoded protein is CSAREPRLAGRSDTQYF. The gene calls are TRBV20-1 and TRBJ2-3; 11 nucleotides align to TRBD2. The ends lost 0 bases at V and 4 bases at J; junction bases unmatched: 9. The CDR3 covers 17 residues. Germline assignment: CDR1 DFQATT and CDR2 SNEGSKA (reference sequence).

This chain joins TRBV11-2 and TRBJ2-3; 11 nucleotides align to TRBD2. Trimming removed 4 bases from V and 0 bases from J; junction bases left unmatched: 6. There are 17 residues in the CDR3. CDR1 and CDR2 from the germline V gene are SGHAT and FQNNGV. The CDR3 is CASSSPRTSGSTDTQYF. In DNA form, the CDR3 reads TGTGCCAGCAGCTCCCCGAGGACTAGCGGGAGCACAGATACGCAGTATTTT.

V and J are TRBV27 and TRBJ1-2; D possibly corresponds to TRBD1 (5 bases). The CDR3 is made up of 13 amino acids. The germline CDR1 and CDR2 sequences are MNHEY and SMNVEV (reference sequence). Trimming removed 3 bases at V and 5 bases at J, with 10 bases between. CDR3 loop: CASSFSGGYGYTF. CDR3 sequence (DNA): TGTGCCAGCAGTTTTTCGGGGGGATATGGCTACACCTTC.

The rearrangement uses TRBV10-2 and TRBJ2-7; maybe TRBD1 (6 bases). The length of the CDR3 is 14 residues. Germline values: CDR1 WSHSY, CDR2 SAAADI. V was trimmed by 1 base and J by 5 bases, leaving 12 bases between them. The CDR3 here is CASSEYQGNNEQYF. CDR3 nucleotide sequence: TGCGCCAGCAGTGAGTATCAGGGGAACAACGAGCAGTACTTC.